The following is a TCR beta chain sequence with its context. Each gene name is a mouse one. The missing CDR3 end, 4 residues past where the read stops, is filled in from the germline J gene. The sample carries other DNA sequences with the same CDR3. The germline V gene has CDR1 NNHNN and CDR2 SYGAGS (reference sequence). The CDR3 runs 14 residues. The pooled cutaneous lymph node cells were sorted using several markers (CD4, CD8alpha, NKG2D, NKG2ACE and others). Following RNA extraction, reverse transcription yielded cDNA that acted as the sequencing template. Sequencing was performed with immunoSEQ multiplex PCR; in TCRdb, only in-frame clones are kept and a portion is missing. The sample is made up of roughly 260,000 clones, none counted only once. The sample is drawn from a study of CD8+ T cells in alopecia areata.

The sequenced material came from CD4+ T cells sorted from a lymph node. The V call is TRBV13-2, the J call TRBJ2-7; 8 bases align to TRBD2. The clonotype was recovered from a C3H/HeJ mouse with alopecia areata. Mice of this strain are of MHC haplotype H2-k. The chain's CDR3 is CASGDPGGRYEQYF. The covered CDR3 bases are TGTGCCAGCGGTGACCCTGGGGGGAGGTAT.